Shown below are 25 T cell receptor beta chains from a single sample sequenced in a study of patients and donors after allogeneic stem cell transplantation. One entry per CDR3 protein results from TCRdb running MiXCR on the RT-PCR reads. The sample has approximately 430,000 distinct CDR3 sequences, about a sixth seen once; the top ten hold 7.2%. The specimen was blood, either unsorted or a sorted T cell fraction (not recorded which). The receptors derive from a human donor who was either an allogeneic HSCT recipient or a stem cell or donor lymphocyte infusion donor (not recorded which). It is not recorded whose cells these are; they may come from a transplant donor.

The table lists this clonotype with a few counts. The V and J genes are TRBV11-1 and TRBJ2-5; D gene unclear. The CDR3 has 16 residues. V was trimmed by 0 bases and J by 5 bases, leaving 16 bases between them. Germline values: CDR1 SGHAT, CDR2 FQDESV (reference sequence). CDR3 nucleotides: TGTGCCAGCAGCTTAGCGTACTTCCGGAAAAGGGAGACCCAGTACTTC. It is translated as CASSLAYFRKRETQYF.

The rearrangement joins TRBV7-3 to TRBJ2-2; TRBD2 matches 12 bases. The CDR3 runs 15 residues. Germline CDR1 is SGHTA and CDR2 is FQGTGA. The J segment lost 11 bases and the V segment lost 5 bases, leaving 9 bases of the junction unmatched. The CDR3 DNA reads TGTGCCAGCAGCCCGATTACTAGCGGGAGGAATGAGCTGTTTTTT. As protein: CASSPITSGRNELFF.

This clonotype was observed a handful of times. Compared with germline, one end of the junction differs, possibly owing to a read error. The rearrangement uses TRBV12-3 or TRBV12-4 and TRBJ2-5; 9 bases are shared with TRBD2. The CDR3 contains 12 residues. The chain's CDR3 is CASSSPRTSVNF. DNA of the CDR3: TGTGCCAGCAGTTCCCCCCGGACTAGCGTGAACTTC.

In its sample, this clonotype was seen a few times. This chain connects TRBV2 to TRBJ1-6; 7 bases agree with TRBD1. This CDR3 is built from 16 residues. Trimming at V came to 4 bases and at J to 8 bases, leaving 11 bases not matched to a gene. Germline CDR1 reads SNHLY; CDR2 reads FYNNEI. The CDR3 is CASSGGQKSGYSPLHF. The CDR3 DNA follows: TGTGCCAGCAGTGGGGGACAGAAGTCGGGATATTCACCCCTCCACTTT.

In its sample, this clonotype was seen a few times. V is TRBV27 and J is TRBJ1-6, with TRBD1 as a possible D gene (5 bases). This CDR3 is built from 16 residues. Germline-derived CDR1 and CDR2 are MNHEY and SMNVEV (reference sequence). Trimming removed 0 bases at V and 3 bases at J, with 9 bases between. The CDR3 DNA sequence: TGTGCCAGCAGTTTATCGTGGGACGGCTATAATTCACCCCTCCACTTT. Residues: CASSLSWDGYNSPLHF.

This clonotype was detected a few times. V is TRBV12-3 or TRBV12-4 and J is TRBJ2-1; D ambiguous. Trimming left V 4 bases short and J 4 bases short, with 11 bases between. The CDR3 has 14 amino acids. The CDR3 loop is CASSSLTPYNEQFF. The CDR3 nucleotides read TGTGCCAGCAGTTCTCTGACCCCTTACAATGAGCAGTTCTTC.

This clonotype was counted ten times or more. This chain links TRBV12-3 or TRBV12-4 with TRBJ2-5, with D perhaps TRBD1 or TRBD2 (5 bases each). The CDR3 consists of 15 residues. Trimming left V 5 bases short and J 3 bases short, with 16 bases between. The CDR3 is CASSLHGTREETQYF. The CDR3 DNA follows: TGTGCCAGCAGTCTCCACGGGACCAGGGAAGAGACCCAGTACTTC.

The chain is built from TRBV5-1 and TRBJ2-1, with 10 nucleotides matching TRBD2. The junction had 3 bases not matched to a gene; V was cut back by 4 bases and J by 5 bases. Germline assignment: CDR1 SGHRS and CDR2 YFSETQ. The CDR3 is 14 amino acids. CDR3 bases: TGCGCCAGCAGCCGCGGGACTAGCGACAATGAGCAGTTCTTC. Protein sequence: CASSRGTSDNEQFF.

This clonotype has just a few counts. The DNA of the CDR3 is TGTGCCATCAGTGGCTTCTCTGGGGCCAACGTCCTGACTTTC. Translating it yields CAISGFSGANVLTF. This chain joins TRBV10-3 and TRBJ2-6; no reliable D call. Trimming stripped 4 bases from V and 0 bases from J, with 4 bases between. This CDR3 is built from 14 residues. Germline V gene sequence: CDR1 ENHRY, CDR2 SYGVKD.

The chain employs TRBV24-1 and TRBJ1-2; no clear D. Germline values: CDR1 KGHDR, CDR2 SFDVKD. The V end was cut by 2 bases, the J end by 1 base, with 7 bases between. The CDR3 covers 14 residues. The CDR3 coding sequence is TGTGCCACCAGTGATTCGACGGGTAACTATGGCTACACCTTC. Protein: CATSDSTGNYGYTF.

The sample holds many counts of this clonotype. The gene calls are TRBV12-3 or TRBV12-4 and TRBJ1-5, with 7 bases matching TRBD1. This CDR3 spans 15 amino acids. The ends lost 3 bases at V and 0 bases at J; junction bases unmatched: 2. CDR3 region: CASSLGDSSNQPQHF. The CDR3 DNA sequence: TGTGCCAGCAGTTTGGGGGACAGTAGCAATCAGCCCCAGCATTTT.

This clonotype was seen a few times. This rearrangement joins TRBV15 to TRBJ1-5; a weak D match, TRBD1 (5 bases). CDR1 is LNHNV, CDR2 YYDKDF, per germline (reference sequence). This CDR3 is built from 13 residues. V was pared by 8 bases and J by 5 bases, with 13 bases between. The CDR3 loop reads CATGEGLDQPQHF. As DNA, the CDR3 is TGTGCCACCGGCGAGGGGTTGGATCAGCCCCAGCATTTT.

The V and J genes are TRBV5-5 and TRBJ1-1; D remains ambiguous. The length of the CDR3 is 16 residues. Per germline, CDR1 SGHKS and CDR2 YYEKEE (reference sequence). Trimming took 0 bases from V and 0 from J, leaving 12 bases between them. In DNA form, the CDR3 reads TGTGCCAGCAGCTTGGATAGGGATATCATGAACACTGAAGCTTTCTTT. Translating gives CASSLDRDIMNTEAFF.

The chain carries TRBV15 and TRBJ2-3; TRBD2 aligns across 7 bases. V gave up 1 base and J gave up 4 bases; unmatched junction bases: 5. This CDR3 comprises 15 residues. Per germline, CDR1 LNHNV and CDR2 YYDKDF (reference sequence). CDR3 amino acids: CATSRVSGLSDTQYF. The CDR3 region has the DNA TGTGCCACCAGCAGAGTTAGCGGGTTGTCAGATACGCAGTATTTT. Based on the CDR3 plus reference TRBV15 and TRBJ2-3, the full variable domain is DAMVIQNPRYQVTQFGKPVTLSCSQTLNHNVMYWYQQKSSQAPKLLFHYYDKDFNNEADTPDNFQSRRPNTSFCFLDIRSPGLGDTAMYLCATSRVSGLSDTQYFGPGTRLTVL.

There are many counts of this clonotype. This chain links TRBV5-1 with TRBJ1-2; D unclear. The CDR3 covers 17 residues. Trimming pared 5 bases from V and 3 bases from J, leaving 23 bases between. CDR1 and CDR2 from the germline V gene are SGHRS and YFSETQ. The CDR3 DNA follows: TGCGCCAGCAGGAGAATGAGACCGTCGGCTAAGGACTATGGCTACACCTTC. This translates into CASRRMRPSAKDYGYTF. Full variable domain (outside the CDR3, taken from reference TRBV5-1 and TRBJ1-2): KAGVTQTPRYLIKTRGQQVTLSCSPISGHRSVSWYQQTPGQGLQFLFEYFSETQRNKGNFPGRFSGRQFSNSRSEMNVSTLELGDSALYLCASRRMRPSAKDYGYTFGSGTRLTVV.

This clonotype was picked up a small number of times. The chain employs TRBV7-9 and TRBJ2-3, with 9 bases that match TRBD1. The CDR3 loop spans 13 amino acids. With V trimmed by 5 bases and J by 4 bases, 1 base remained unmatched. Germline V CDR1 and CDR2: SEHNR, FQNEAQ (reference sequence). CDR3: CASSGTGSDTQYF. Written as DNA, the CDR3 is TGTGCCAGCAGCGGGACAGGGTCAGATACGCAGTATTTT.

The chain has TRBV3-1 and TRBJ2-1; the match to TRBD1 covers 8 bases. The CDR3 runs 15 residues. The J segment lost 5 bases and the V segment lost 4 bases, leaving 7 bases of the junction unmatched. CDR1 LGHDT and CDR2 YNNKEL come from the germline V gene (reference sequence). The CDR3 region is CASSLPQGENNEQFF. The DNA of the CDR3 is TGTGCCAGCAGCCTCCCACAGGGGGAGAACAATGAGCAGTTCTTC.

This chain links TRBV29-1 with TRBJ2-3, with 7 bases lining up with TRBD1. CDR1 and CDR2 from the germline V gene are SQVTM and ANQGSEA. CDR3 size: 10 residues. J lost 15 bases, V lost 0 bases, and 3 bases had no gene match. CDR3 amino acids: CSVEDQGDYF. CDR3 DNA sequence: TGCAGCGTTGAAGATCAGGGGGACTATTTT.

A few counts support this clonotype. The chain joins TRBV19 to TRBJ2-2; D possibly corresponds to TRBD2 (5 bases). The V gene's germline CDR1 is LNHDA and CDR2 SQIVND (reference sequence). This CDR3 contains 14 residues. Trimming shortened V by 8 bases and J by 2 bases, and 12 bases separated the two germline ends. The CDR3 DNA reads TGTGCCAGTGGGGAGACACCCAACACCGGGGAGCTGTTTTTT. Residues: CASGETPNTGELFF. Drawing the rest from reference TRBV19 and TRBJ2-2, the complete variable domain is DGGITQSPKYLFRKEGQNVTLSCEQNLNHDAMYWYRQDPGQGLRLIYYSQIVNDFQKGDIAEGYSVSREKKESFPLTVTSAQKNPTAFYLCASGETPNTGELFFGEGSRLTVL.

There are many counts of this clonotype. The chain uses TRBV24-1 and TRBJ2-7; TRBD1 matches 7 bases. Germline V gene data show CDR1 as KGHDR and CDR2 as SFDVKD. The ends lost 4 bases at V and 4 bases at J; junction bases unmatched: 9. CDR3 length: 15 amino acids. The CDR3 here is CATSDDRDLSYEQYF. The CDR3, as DNA: TGTGCCACCAGTGACGACAGGGACCTCTCGTACGAGCAGTACTTC.

The chain combines TRBV4-3 with TRBJ2-2, with 7 bases identical to TRBD2. Germline assignment: CDR1 LGHNA and CDR2 YSLEER. CDR3 length: 18 residues. Trimming removed 2 bases from V and 0 bases from J; junction bases left unmatched: 9. CDR3 region: CASSQYPGAGANTGELFF. In DNA form, the CDR3 reads TGCGCCAGCAGCCAATATCCCGGGGCGGGGGCGAACACCGGGGAGCTGTTTTTT.

This clonotype was counted ten times or more. The rearrangement joins TRBV6-1 to TRBJ2-5; TRBD1 aligns across 7 bases. Looked up from germline, CDR1 is MNHNS and CDR2 is SASEGT. The junction had 8 bases not matched to a gene; V was cut back by 5 bases and J by 2 bases. This CDR3 is 15 amino acids long. The CDR3 DNA sequence: TGTGCCAGCAGTCCTACAGGGGCGAGTCAAGAGACCCAGTACTTC. Amino acids: CASSPTGASQETQYF.

This clonotype was seen a few times. This sequence joins TRBV12-3 or TRBV12-4 and TRBJ1-2; D ambiguous. V was cut by 7 bases and J by 9 bases, with 21 bases left in between. CDR3 length equals 14 residues. DNA of the CDR3: TGTGCCAGCACCCCTAGGAACAATACACAACGCTACACCTTC. This codes for CASTPRNNTQRYTF.

This clonotype was observed a handful of times. The CDR3 sequence: CATSEWDRVNGANVLTF. CDR3 coding DNA: TGTGCCACCAGTGAGTGGGACAGGGTGAACGGGGCCAACGTCCTGACTTTC. The rearrangement joins TRBV24-1 to TRBJ2-6; TRBD1 agrees at 9 bases. J gave up 4 bases and V 4 bases, and 7 bases lay outside the gene matches. From germline, CDR1 is KGHDR and CDR2 SFDVKD. The CDR3 is 17 amino acids.

This clonotype was recorded a few times. The chain combines TRBV7-6 with TRBJ1-2, with TRBD1 identical over 8 bases. Per the germline V gene, CDR1 is SGHVS and CDR2 is FNYEAQ. V lost 5 bases to trimming and J lost 6 bases; unmatched junction nucleotides: 8. This CDR3 region has 14 residues. The CDR3, as DNA: TGTGCCAGCAGCCCTGCGAGGACAGGGAATGGCTACACCTTC. Residues: CASSPARTGNGYTF.